The 17 T cell receptor beta chains in this list originate from one sample, sequenced in a study of blood T cell repertoires in COVID-19. Some clones are missing from TCRdb's copy, which holds only in-frame ones; the method was immunoSEQ multiplex PCR. Among roughly 99,000 clones listed, about 89% were seen once. Sequenced sample: peripheral blood. These receptors were obtained from a woman in her 30s with acute or convalescent COVID-19.

The chain links TRBV30 to TRBJ1-5; 9 nucleotides agree with TRBD1. CDR1 and CDR2 from the germline V gene are GTSNPN and SVGIG (reference sequence). The CDR3 runs 16 residues. Trimming at V came to 4 bases and at J to 5 bases, leaving 12 bases not matched to a gene. CDR3 sequence reads: CAWNKQGARFDQPQHF. The CDR3 DNA sequence: TGTGCCTGGAATAAACAGGGGGCGAGGTTCGATCAGCCCCAGCATTTT.

This chain connects TRBV5-1 to TRBJ2-2, with 8 bases matching TRBD1. The CDR3 consists of 14 residues. Looked up from germline, CDR1 is SGHRS and CDR2 is YFSETQ. V lost 4 bases and J lost 7; bases outside the gene matches: 6. Here the CDR3 reads CASSMDRAVGELFF. The CDR3 nucleotides read TGCGCCAGCAGCATGGACAGGGCGGTCGGGGAGCTGTTTTTT.

This chain connects TRBV5-5 to TRBJ2-2; 8 bases map to TRBD1. Germline-derived CDR1 and CDR2 are SGHKS and YYEKEE (reference sequence). The V gene end was trimmed by 0 bases and the J gene end by 0 bases; junction bases not matched to a gene: 7. The CDR3 runs 18 residues. The CDR3 DNA follows: TGTGCCAGCAGCTTGGACCCACAGGGGGACGCGAACACCGGGGAGCTGTTTTTT. Protein: CASSLDPQGDANTGELFF.

The chain has TRBV5-6 and TRBJ1-6; D might be TRBD1 (5 bases). Trimming removed 0 bases at V and 9 bases at J, with 10 bases between. CDR1 and CDR2 from the germline V gene are SGHDT and YYEEEE. The CDR3 runs to 14 residues. CDR3 nucleotide sequence: TGTGCCAGCAGCTTGGCCAGGGAGGGTTCACCCCTCCACTTT. Protein: CASSLAREGSPLHF.

The CDR3 protein is CASRSDRQGKAFF. The CDR3 nucleotides read TGTGCCAGCAGGTCCGATCGTCAGGGGAAGGCTTTCTTT. This chain connects TRBV3-1 (or the pseudogene TRBV3-2) to TRBJ1-1; D possibly corresponds to TRBD1 (6 bases). This CDR3 is built from 13 residues. Germline values: CDR1 LGHDT, CDR2 YNNKEL (reference sequence). Trimming removed 6 bases at V and 11 bases at J, with 19 bases between.

The J gene is TRBJ1-1, the V gene TRBV7-8; 7 positions match TRBD1. The CDR3 spans 16 residues. V was clipped by 0 bases and J by 0 bases; unmatched bases: 4. Germline V gives CDR1 SGHVS, CDR2 FQNEAQ. The CDR3 region has the DNA TGTGCCAGCAGCTTAGCGGCTGGGACAGTGAACACTGAAGCTTTCTTT. Protein: CASSLAAGTVNTEAFF.

The CDR3 is CASSEGQYTEAFF. In DNA form, the CDR3 reads TGCGCCAGCAGTGAGGGACAGTACACTGAAGCTTTCTTT. J is TRBJ1-1 and V is TRBV10-1; possibly TRBD1 for D (6 bases). Trimming pared 2 bases from V and 3 bases from J, leaving 7 bases between. The CDR3 is 13 amino acids. Germline-derived CDR1 and CDR2 are WNHNN and SYGVQD (reference sequence).

The chain uses TRBV28 and TRBJ1-2, with D perhaps matching TRBD1 (6 bases). V was clipped by 6 bases and J by 4 bases, with 18 bases between them. The germline V gene encodes CDR1 MDHEN and CDR2 SYDVKM. There are 15 residues in the CDR3. Written as DNA, the CDR3 is TGTGCCAGCAGGCCCCGCGGGGGGCAGGGCTATGGCTACACCTTC. Its translation: CASRPRGGQGYGYTF.

This chain joins TRBV7-9 and TRBJ1-2, with D unresolved. Germline CDR1 is SEHNR and CDR2 is FQNEAQ (reference sequence). This CDR3 contains 14 residues. The V end was cut by 3 bases, the J end by 4 bases, with 12 bases between. The CDR3 DNA reads as TGTGCCAGCAGCTTCGGCGGAAACCCCTATGGCTACACCTTC. It encodes CASSFGGNPYGYTF.

This chain joins TRBV7-9 and TRBJ2-7; 7 positions match TRBD2. The CDR3 length is 15 residues. The V segment lost 1 base and the J segment 4 bases; nucleotides outside the gene matches: 7. Germline V gives CDR1 SEHNR, CDR2 FQNEAQ (reference sequence). The CDR3 spells CASSLVELAEYEQYF. Written as DNA, the CDR3 is TGTGCCAGCAGCTTAGTAGAGCTAGCGGAGTACGAGCAGTACTTC.

Here the CDR3 DNA reads TGTGCCAGCAGCCAAGATTTCGGTTCTCAGCCCCAGCATTTT. Translated: CASSQDFGSQPQHF. The J gene is TRBJ1-5, the V gene TRBV4-2; D is unresolved. Looked up from germline, CDR1 is LGHNA and CDR2 is YNFKEQ. The CDR3 has 14 amino acids. The V end was cut by 0 bases, the J end by 6 bases, with 9 bases between.

This clone was counted between two and nine times. Distinct nucleotide sequences in the sample also encode this CDR3. This chain uses TRBV7-8 with TRBJ2-2; D is uncertain. Germline CDR1 is SGHVS and CDR2 is FQNEAQ. This CDR3 has 15 amino acids. The V and J ends lost 1 base and 0 bases respectively, with 6 bases between them. CDR3 in amino acids: CASSLVSANTGELFF. CDR3 bases: TGTGCCAGCAGCTTAGTGTCAGCGAACACCGGGGAGCTGTTTTTT.

V and J are TRBV7-2 and TRBJ1-2, with 7 bases identical to TRBD1. In germline, CDR1 is SGHTA, CDR2 FQGNSA. Losses at the gene ends were 5 bases for V and 4 bases for J; bases not matched to a gene: 10. CDR3 length: 15 residues. CDR3 region: CASSPGTDDTYGYTF. CDR3 nucleotides: TGTGCCAGCAGCCCCGGGACAGACGATACCTATGGCTACACCTTC.

This clone was seen only once. The chain combines TRBV28 with TRBJ1-2; possible D gene TRBD1, 6 bases. Germline V gene lookup returns CDR1 MDHEN and CDR2 SYDVKM. The CDR3 is 14 amino acids. The V and J ends lost 6 bases and 2 bases respectively, with 13 bases between them. The CDR3 spells CASSRKTGNYGYTF. The CDR3 DNA reads as TGTGCCAGCAGCCGAAAAACAGGGAACTATGGCTACACCTTC.

This rearrangement joins TRBV7-9 to TRBJ2-1; no reliable D call. Germline V gives CDR1 SEHNR, CDR2 FQNEAQ (reference sequence). Trimming cost V 5 bases and J 15 bases, with 8 bases left between them. CDR3 length equals 9 residues. CDR3 protein: CASSPGLFF. CDR3 nucleotide sequence: TGTGCCAGCAGCCCAGGTCTGTTCTTC. Filled out from reference TRBV7-9 and TRBJ2-1, the complete variable domain reads DTGVSQNPRHKITKRGQNVTFRCDPISEHNRLYWYRQTLGQGPEFLTYFQNEAQLEKSRLLSDRFSAERPKGSFSTLEIQRTEQGDSAMYLCASSPGLFFGPGTRLTVL.

This sequence joins TRBV30 and TRBJ1-5; 9 bases fit TRBD1. CDR1 and CDR2 (germline): GTSNPN, SVGIG (reference sequence). The CDR3 contains 16 residues. The V segment lost 1 base and the J segment 6 bases; nucleotides outside the gene matches: 10. The DNA of the CDR3 is TGTGCCTGGAGTGCACCGGGACAGGGACAAACTCAGCCCCAGCATTTT. It codes for CAWSAPGQGQTQPQHF.

This sequence joins TRBV7-2 and TRBJ2-1; 8 bases are a match to TRBD2. Germline V gene sequence: CDR1 SGHTA, CDR2 FQGNSA. Germline trimming cut 5 bases from V and 1 base from J; bases unmatched to any gene: 7. This CDR3 is 16 amino acids long. The CDR3 DNA follows: TGTGCCAGCAGCCGGAGCGGGAGAGGGTCCTACAATGAGCAGTTCTTC. Translation gives CASSRSGRGSYNEQFF.